This is a list of T cell receptor beta chains from one sample in a study of control samples from healthy donors and cancer patients. Profiling relied on immunoSEQ multiplex PCR, and the TCRdb table lists in-frame clones only, not all of them. The repertoire holds around 200,000 clones, with 91% as singletons. The sequencing input was blood. These receptors were collected from a woman aged 25 to 39 in good health. The CDR3 runs from the conserved cysteine through the conserved F or W. The D gene is left open where the match is weak. Some rows mark clone size as missing; the rest say once, few, many or name a class of expanded clone.

D	size	V	J	CDR3	DNA
.	.	TRBV6-5	TRBJ1-5	CASRDGNQPQHF	TGTGCCAGCAGGGACGGCAATCAGCCCCAGCATTTT
.	.	TRBV19	TRBJ1-6	CASTTETGRNSPLYF	TGTGCCAGTACCACGGAAACAGGGCGTAATTCACCCCTCTACTTT
TRBD1	.	TRBV2	TRBJ1-2	CASSSGTGGADGYTF	TGTGCCAGCAGTAGCGGGACAGGGGGCGCTGATGGCTACACCTTC
TRBD2	.	TRBV5-1	TRBJ2-7	CASSLALAGAYEQYF	TGCGCCAGCAGCTTGGCCCTTGCGGGAGCCTACGAGCAGTACTTC
TRBD1	.	TRBV24-1	TRBJ1-5	CATRQGENQPQHF	TGTGCCACTCGACAGGGGGAGAATCAGCCCCAGCATTTT
.	.	TRBV6-5	TRBJ2-3	CASSYGSSTDTQYF	TGTGCCAGCAGTTACGGGTCCAGCACAGATACGCAGTATTTT
.	.	TRBV7-3	TRBJ2-3	CASSLRLSRTDTQYF	TGTGCCAGCAGCTTAAGGCTATCCCGCACAGATACGCAGTATTTT
.	.	TRBV18	TRBJ1-6	CASSPPTARQNSPLHF	TGTGCCAGCTCACCTCCGACAGCCCGGCAAAATTCACCCCTCCACTTT
.	.	TRBV7-3	TRBJ2-7	CASSLGHGSYEQYF	TGTGCCAGCAGCTTAGGACACGGGTCCTACGAGCAGTACTTC
.	.	TRBV11-2	TRBJ2-3	CASSFGTSTDTQYF	TGTGCCAGCAGCTTCGGGACAAGCACAGATACGCAGTATTTT
.	.	TRBV4-3	TRBJ2-2	CASSQGHGIGELFF	TGCGCCAGCAGCCAAGGGCACGGTATCGGGGAGCTGTTTTTT
.	.	TRBV12-2	TRBJ2-2	CASRLRNTGELFF	TGTGCAAGTCGCCTACGTAACACCGGGGAGCTGTTTTTT
.	.	TRBV5-1	TRBJ2-1	CASSLEDEQFF	TGCGCCAGCAGCTTGGAGGATGAGCAGTTCTTC
.	.	TRBV10-2	TRBJ1-1	CASSEMVATEAFF	TGCGCCAGCAGTGAGATGGTCGCCACTGAAGCTTTCTTT
TRBD1	.	TRBV4-1	TRBJ1-5	CASSQDDRGGQPQHF	TGCGCCAGCAGCCAAGATGACAGGGGAGGCCAGCCCCAGCATTTT
TRBD2	.	TRBV7-2	TRBJ2-5	CASSLAGRRETQYF	TGTGCCAGCAGCTTAGCCGGGAGGCGGGAGACCCAGTACTTC
.	.	TRBV20-1	TRBJ2-1	CSASGRGSYNEQFF	TGCAGTGCTAGTGGACGGGGCTCCTACAATGAGCAGTTCTTC
.	.	TRBV19	TRBJ1-4	CASSLPGATNEKLFF	TGTGCCAGTAGCCTACCGGGTGCAACTAATGAAAAACTGTTTTTT
TRBD2	.	TRBV5-4	TRBJ2-7	CASSLWTSSYEQYF	TGTGCCAGCAGTCTCTGGACTAGCTCCTACGAGCAGTACTTC
TRBD1	.	TRBV7-9	TRBJ2-5	CASRGTGHETQYF	TGTGCCAGCAGAGGGACAGGGCATGAGACCCAGTACTTC
TRBD1	.	TRBV9	TRBJ1-1	CASSFRDRGRNTEAFF	TGTGCCAGCAGCTTCCGGGACAGGGGGAGGAACACTGAAGCTTTCTTT
TRBD1	once	TRBV30	TRBJ2-7	CAWREPGTGGREQYF	TGTGCCTGGAGAGAGCCCGGGACAGGGGGCCGGGAGCAGTACTTC
TRBD1	.	TRBV18	TRBJ2-2	CASSPSDRGGENTGELFF	TGTGCCAGCTCACCATCGGACAGGGGGGGGGAGAACACCGGGGAGCTGTTTTTT